This entry is about one T cell receptor beta chain. What antigen it recognizes has not been identified. Nothing much larger sits one base from this clone, and base qualities are not available. Donors formed part of the validation cohort, which comprised fewer than 150 subjects and was distinct from the first cohort of some 700 subjects. The source of the sample is a study of cytomegalovirus exposure and HLA in healthy donors (dated by TCRdb to between 2016 and 2019). For context, the study as a whole: According to a later analysis, the roughly 120 validation repertoires were produced on the same platform as the 700 or so repertoires of the first cohort. The study was designed to test whether signatures of past pathogen exposure could be identified by cataloging public T cell receptors. Besides the first cohort of 666 subjects, a separate validation cohort made up of about 120 different subjects was used. To predict cytomegalovirus infection status, the study brought together high-throughput TCR immunosequencing, statistical association of individual TCRs with disease status, and machine learning. The paper as a whole reports these results and caveats: Of the cluster scores, roughly 93% were above 0 in a later analysis, which found that TCRs clustered in the first cohort also tended to co-occur in the 110 or so validation repertoires. Cytomegalovirus status was reported to be diagnosed by the classifier with high specificity and sensitivity in both the original and validation cohorts. Most TCR sequences were observed very rarely across donors, whereas some public TCRs were present in many individuals. The study listed approximately 160 TCR beta chains as associated with cytomegalovirus. A later analysis had no HLA typing for the validation cohort, so co-occurrence there was scored across all 110 or so repertoires. Three of the identified cytomegalovirus-associated TCR beta chains were confirmed in vitro to be specific for cytomegalovirus antigens. The authors suggested that the approach could potentially be extended to other disease states and immunological phenotypes.

Library preparation was by the immunoSEQ multiplex PCR assay. From the authors' description of their analysis: A statistical classification framework was developed to diagnose cytomegalovirus status using the catalog of TCR beta chain sequences. Drawn from immuneACCESS, this table holds only the in-frame rearrangements with V and J called that TCRdb kept. Clones are partly lost; checked studies trace under half to an unresolved V gene and leave the rest unexplained. D and trimming were read from the DNA, whereas the V and J calls and clone size are those reported in that table. The sample table records 150,000 to 200,000 clones; around 80% of these occur just once. The biggest ten clones account for around 1.2% of the sample. From cysteine to phenylalanine, the CDR3 is 14 amino acids long. The entry retains the CDR3 DNA only, 42 bases that are in frame from base 1. Clipping removes 4 bases from V and 8 bases from J, with 2 as the unmatched junction base count. From a lookup of the germline V gene, CDR1 and CDR2 are SNHLY and FYNNEI.

Input material: PBMCs. The chain uses TRBV2 and TRBJ2-1, with 13 bases in between that match TRBD2. This receptor was taken from a woman in her twenties or thirties in good health and CMV-seronegative. This receptor carries the CDR3 CASSGLAGGDEQFF. In nucleotides, the sequence is TGTGCCAGCAGTGGACTAGCGGGGGGTGATGAGCAGTTCTTC.